The clone carrying this T cell receptor (beta chain) has more than one count but fewer than ten. Antigen unknown. Described time point: persistent/refractory GD, antithyroid drugs over 5 years with positive TRAb. Following extraction of RNA from PBMCs, that RNA was used to make the TCR library. It was American Thyroid Association guidelines that determined Graves' disease diagnosis. From each patient, nine milliliters of peripheral blood was drawn and collected into an EDTA anticoagulant tube. Germline V gene lookup returns CDR1 SGHRS and CDR2 YFSETQ. V was pared by 2 bases and J by 0 bases, with 11 bases between. The CDR3 spans 15 residues. Arm-PCR of CDR3 regions and iRepertoire HTBI primers were the basis on which TCR beta libraries were built. In the original workflow: Samples jointly harbored 62 TRBV and 14 to 15 TRBJ segments. From the multiplex PCR reads, TCRdb called clonotypes with MiXCR, one entry per CDR3 protein. TCRdb assigned the V and J calls; the authors' analysis was not used. The data show some 470,000 distinct CDR3 sequences, roughly 21% seen once.

This entry comes from a study of regulatory T cells in long-lasting Graves disease. Study results and caveats: Thyroid tissue went unstudied; only peripheral blood was examined.

The sample in question was peripheral blood mononuclear cells (PBMCs), obtained when the disease was refractory, from a patient treated with antithyroid drugs. This clonotype originated in a female donor with Graves disease. The rearrangement uses TRBV5-1 and TRBJ2-5; D is ambiguous. CDR3 amino acids: CASSLSAWYQETQYF. Written as DNA, the CDR3 is TGCGCCAGCAGCTTATCGGCTTGGTACCAAGAGACCCAGTACTTC.